This T cell receptor (beta chain) is from a study of T cell repertoires in cytomegalovirus infection. MiXCR was run by TCRdb on the reads, yielding one entry per CDR3 protein. The sample includes approximately 770,000 distinct CDR3 sequences, 25% to 30% seen only once; the top ten take 10% to 15%. This clonotype has ten or more counts. Its matching antigen is unknown. The germline V gene has CDR1 SGHTA and CDR2 FQGNSA. CDR3 length equals 13 residues. The V end was cut by 4 bases, the J end by 1 base, with 7 bases between. Study-wide results and caveats: In two of eight donors, the top clonotype was HLA-C-restricted CMV-specific.

This material consisted of cultured CD8+ T cells from PBMCs, taken from culture after CMV antigen stimulation. This TCR was recovered from a human donor in good health (CMV status not recorded). Some clones in this sample may be carry-over from other donors' samples. The chain combines TRBV7-2 with TRBJ1-1, with unresolved D. CDR3: CASSSLRNTEAFF. Written as DNA, the CDR3 is TGTGCCAGCAGCTCCCTTCGGAACACTGAAGCTTTCTTT.